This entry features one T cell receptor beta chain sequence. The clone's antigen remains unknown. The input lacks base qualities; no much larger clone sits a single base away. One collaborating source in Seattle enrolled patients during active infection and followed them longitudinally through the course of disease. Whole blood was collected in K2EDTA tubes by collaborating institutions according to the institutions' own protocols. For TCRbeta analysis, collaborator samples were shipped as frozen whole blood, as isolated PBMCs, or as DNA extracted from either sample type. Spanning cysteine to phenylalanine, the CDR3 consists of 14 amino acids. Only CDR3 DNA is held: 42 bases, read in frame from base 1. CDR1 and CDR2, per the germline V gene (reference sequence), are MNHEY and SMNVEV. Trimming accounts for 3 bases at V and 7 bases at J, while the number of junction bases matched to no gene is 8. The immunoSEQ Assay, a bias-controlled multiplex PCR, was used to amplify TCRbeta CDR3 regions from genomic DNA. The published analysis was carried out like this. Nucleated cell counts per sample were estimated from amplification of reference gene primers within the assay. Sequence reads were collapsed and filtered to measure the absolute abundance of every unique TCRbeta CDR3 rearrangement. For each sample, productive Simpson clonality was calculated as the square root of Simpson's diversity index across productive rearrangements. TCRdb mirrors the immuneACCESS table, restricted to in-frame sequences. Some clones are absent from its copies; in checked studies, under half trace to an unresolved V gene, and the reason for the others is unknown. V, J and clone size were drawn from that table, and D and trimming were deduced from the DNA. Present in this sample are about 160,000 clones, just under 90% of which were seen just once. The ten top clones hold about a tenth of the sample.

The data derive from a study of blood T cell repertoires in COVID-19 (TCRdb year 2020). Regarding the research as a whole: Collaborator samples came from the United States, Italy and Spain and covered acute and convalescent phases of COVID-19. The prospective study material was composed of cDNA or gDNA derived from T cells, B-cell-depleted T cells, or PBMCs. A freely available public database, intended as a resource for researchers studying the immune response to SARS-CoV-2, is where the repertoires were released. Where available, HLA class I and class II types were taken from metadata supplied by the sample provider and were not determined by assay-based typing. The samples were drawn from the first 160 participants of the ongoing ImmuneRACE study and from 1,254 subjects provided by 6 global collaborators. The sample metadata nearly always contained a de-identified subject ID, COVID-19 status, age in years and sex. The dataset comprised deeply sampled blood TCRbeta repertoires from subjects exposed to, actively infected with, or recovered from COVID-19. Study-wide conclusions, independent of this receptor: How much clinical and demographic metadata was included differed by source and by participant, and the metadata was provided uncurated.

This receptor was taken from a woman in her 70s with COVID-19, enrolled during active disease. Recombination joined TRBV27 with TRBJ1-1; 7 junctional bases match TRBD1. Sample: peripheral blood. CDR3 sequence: CASSFPDRLDEAFF. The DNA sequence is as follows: TGTGCCAGCAGTTTCCCGGACAGGTTGGATGAAGCTTTCTTT.